The clone carrying this TCR beta chain was observed at least ten times. The antigen is unknown. The data were obtained in a study of T cells in Graves' hyperthyroidism and ophthalmopathy. Study outcomes and limitations: Using 13 V-J features, a model discriminated ophthalmopathy from stable hyperthyroidism.

The germline CDR1 and CDR2 sequences are DFQATT and SNEGSKA (reference sequence). V lost 2 bases and J lost 6, with 11 bases in between. The CDR3 has 13 residues. Researchers amplified the TCR beta CDR3 regions from RNA transcripts. HTBI primers were the set used in a first-round RT-PCR of the TCR CDR3. TCRdb called the multiplex PCR reads again in MiXCR, with one record for every CDR3 protein. The sample consists of about 130,000 distinct CDR3 sequences, approximately 20% of them appearing once. Sequencing input: blood. The chain recombines TRBV20-1 with TRBJ2-1; a possible D gene is TRBD1 (6 bases). This TCR was sampled from a woman aged 50 to 60 with Graves' hyperthyroidism that later progressed to Graves' ophthalmopathy. The CDR3 bases are TGCAGTGCTAGACAGGGGTTTAGCAATGAGCAGTTCTTC. It is translated as CSARQGFSNEQFF.